The 7 T cell receptor beta chains below all came from one sample that was sequenced in a study of cytomegalovirus exposure and HLA in healthy donors. The PCR had 60 Vbeta and 13 Jbeta primers. TCRdb keeps only in-frame clones here, not all; method: immunoSEQ multiplex PCR. The sample has 75,000 to 80,000 clones, about 79% seen once. What was sequenced was PBMCs. The source of these receptors is a middle-aged man in good health and CMV-seronegative.

This rearrangement joins TRBV28 to TRBJ1-5; a weak D match, TRBD1 (5 bases). CDR3 length equals 14 residues. The germline V gene encodes CDR1 MDHEN and CDR2 SYDVKM. The V and J ends lost 7 bases and 2 bases respectively, with 12 bases between them. CDR3: CASNRGTGNQPQHF. CDR3 DNA: TGTGCCAGCAATAGGGGCACGGGCAATCAGCCCCAGCATTTT.

This sequence joins TRBV28 and TRBJ1-5, with D unresolved. From germline, CDR1 is MDHEN and CDR2 SYDVKM. CDR3 size: 13 residues. Trimming took 7 bases from V and 7 from J, leaving 14 bases between them. The CDR3 bases are TGTGCCAGCATTCGGGGTGATCTCCAGCCCCAGCATTTT. Protein: CASIRGDLQPQHF. The entire variable domain, with the rest obtained from reference TRBV28 and TRBJ1-5, is as follows: DVKVTQSSRYLVKRTGEKVFLECVQDMDHENMFWYRQDPGLGLRLIYFSYDVKMKEKGDIPEGYSVSREKKERFSLILESASTNQTSMYLCASIRGDLQPQHFGDGTRLSIL.

The chain has TRBV19 and TRBJ2-2; 10 nucleotides match TRBD2. The CDR3 contains 16 residues. J lost 2 bases, V lost 5 bases, and 5 bases had no gene match. Per germline, CDR1 LNHDA and CDR2 SQIVND (reference sequence). The CDR3 DNA is TGTGCCAGTAGTGGGCCTAGCGGGAGAAACACCGGGGAGCTGTTTTTT. Its translation: CASSGPSGRNTGELFF. Looking up the rest from reference TRBV19 and TRBJ2-2 gives the full variable domain: DGGITQSPKYLFRKEGQNVTLSCEQNLNHDAMYWYRQDPGQGLRLIYYSQIVNDFQKGDIAEGYSVSREKKESFPLTVTSAQKNPTAFYLCASSGPSGRNTGELFFGEGSRLTVL.

V is TRBV18 and J is TRBJ2-1; TRBD2 aligns across 8 bases. Germline V gene lookup returns CDR1 KGHSH and CDR2 LQKENI. The CDR3 extends over 14 amino acids. With 2 bases clipped from V and 6 bases from J, the junction kept 3 bases outside the gene matches. CDR3 protein: CASSPRGLVNEQFF. The CDR3 DNA reads TGTGCCAGCTCACCAAGGGGACTAGTCAATGAGCAGTTCTTC.

This chain joins TRBV28 and TRBJ2-7, with TRBD2 matching over 9 bases. V dropped 5 bases and J dropped 4; count of bases not matched to a gene: 6. CDR3 size: 14 residues. Per the germline V gene, CDR1 is MDHEN and CDR2 is SYDVKM. In DNA form, the CDR3 reads TGTGCCAGCAGTCTTAGCGGGGGAAGATACGAGCAGTACTTC. Its translation: CASSLSGGRYEQYF.

The chain carries TRBV19 and TRBJ1-5; 9 bases agree with TRBD1. The CDR3 length is 17 residues. Germline CDR1 LNHDA, CDR2 SQIVND (reference sequence). Trimming removed 6 bases from V and 6 bases from J; junction bases left unmatched: 15. The CDR3 reads CASRPHPLGTGFQPQHF. CDR3 nucleotide sequence: TGTGCCAGTAGACCCCACCCTTTAGGGACAGGGTTTCAGCCCCAGCATTTT. Variable domain in full (rest from reference TRBV19 and TRBJ1-5): DGGITQSPKYLFRKEGQNVTLSCEQNLNHDAMYWYRQDPGQGLRLIYYSQIVNDFQKGDIAEGYSVSREKKESFPLTVTSAQKNPTAFYLCASRPHPLGTGFQPQHFGDGTRLSIL.

V and J are TRBV5-6 and TRBJ2-7; TRBD1 matches at 11 bases. This CDR3 region has 16 residues. Germline CDR1 reads SGHDT; CDR2 reads YYEEEE. V shed 2 bases and J 4 bases; nucleotides not matched to a gene: 8. The CDR3 here is CASSLSGRDRGYEQYF. The CDR3, as DNA: TGTGCCAGCAGCTTAAGTGGGCGGGACAGGGGGTACGAGCAGTACTTC.